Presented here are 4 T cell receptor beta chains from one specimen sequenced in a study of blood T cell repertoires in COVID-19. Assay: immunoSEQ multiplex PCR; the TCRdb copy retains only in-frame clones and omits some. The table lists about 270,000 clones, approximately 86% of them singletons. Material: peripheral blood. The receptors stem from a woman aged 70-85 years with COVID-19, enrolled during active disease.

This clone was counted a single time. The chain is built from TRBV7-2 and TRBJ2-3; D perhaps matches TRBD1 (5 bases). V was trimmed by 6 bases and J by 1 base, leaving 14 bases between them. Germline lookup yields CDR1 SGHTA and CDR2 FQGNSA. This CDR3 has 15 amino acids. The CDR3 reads CASSTKGARTDTQYF. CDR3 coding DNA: TGTGCCAGCAGTACGAAAGGGGCCCGCACAGATACGCAGTATTTT.

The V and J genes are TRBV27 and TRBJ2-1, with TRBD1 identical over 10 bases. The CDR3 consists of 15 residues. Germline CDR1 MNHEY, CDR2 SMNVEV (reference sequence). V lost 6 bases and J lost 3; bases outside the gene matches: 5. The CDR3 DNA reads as TGTGCCAGCAGCCGGGGACAGGGGTTCTACAATGAGCAGTTCTTC. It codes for CASSRGQGFYNEQFF.

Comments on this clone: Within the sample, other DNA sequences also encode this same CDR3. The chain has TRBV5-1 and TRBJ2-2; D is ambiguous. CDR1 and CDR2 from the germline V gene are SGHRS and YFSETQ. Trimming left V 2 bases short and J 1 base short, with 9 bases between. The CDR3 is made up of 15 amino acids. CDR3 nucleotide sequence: TGCGCCAGCAGCTTACCCGCAGGGAACACCGGGGAGCTGTTTTTT. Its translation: CASSLPAGNTGELFF.

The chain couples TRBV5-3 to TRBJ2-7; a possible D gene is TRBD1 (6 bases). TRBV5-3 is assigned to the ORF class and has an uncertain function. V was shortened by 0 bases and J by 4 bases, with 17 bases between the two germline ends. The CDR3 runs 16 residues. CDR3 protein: CARSLDLLQGKYEQYF. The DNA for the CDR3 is TGTGCCAGAAGCTTGGACTTGTTACAGGGAAAGTACGAGCAGTACTTC.